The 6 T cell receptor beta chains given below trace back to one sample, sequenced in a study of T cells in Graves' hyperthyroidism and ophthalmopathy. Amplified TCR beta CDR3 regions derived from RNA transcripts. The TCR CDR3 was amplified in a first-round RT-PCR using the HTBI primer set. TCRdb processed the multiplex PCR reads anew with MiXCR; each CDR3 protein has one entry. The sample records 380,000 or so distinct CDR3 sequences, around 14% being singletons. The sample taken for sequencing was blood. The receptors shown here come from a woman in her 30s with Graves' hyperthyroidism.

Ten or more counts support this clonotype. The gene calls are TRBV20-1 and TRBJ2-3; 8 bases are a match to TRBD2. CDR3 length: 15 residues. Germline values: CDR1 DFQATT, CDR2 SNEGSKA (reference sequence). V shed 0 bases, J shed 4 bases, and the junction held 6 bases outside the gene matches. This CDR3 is CSARDGGGIADTQYF. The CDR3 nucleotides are TGCAGTGCTAGAGATGGCGGGGGGATAGCAGATACGCAGTATTTT.

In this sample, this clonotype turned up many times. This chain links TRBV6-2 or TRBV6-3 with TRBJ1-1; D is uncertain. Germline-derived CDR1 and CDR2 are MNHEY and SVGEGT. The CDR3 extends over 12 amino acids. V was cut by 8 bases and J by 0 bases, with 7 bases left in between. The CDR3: CASLQVNTEAFF. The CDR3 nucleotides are TGTGCCAGCCTCCAAGTGAACACTGAAGCTTTCTTT.

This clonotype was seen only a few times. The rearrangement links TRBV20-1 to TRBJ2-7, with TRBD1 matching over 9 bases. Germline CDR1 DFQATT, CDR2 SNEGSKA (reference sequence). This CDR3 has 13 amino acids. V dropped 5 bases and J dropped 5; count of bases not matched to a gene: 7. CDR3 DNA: TGCAGTGCTCCCGGGACAGGGATCCACGAGCAGTACTTC. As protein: CSAPGTGIHEQYF.

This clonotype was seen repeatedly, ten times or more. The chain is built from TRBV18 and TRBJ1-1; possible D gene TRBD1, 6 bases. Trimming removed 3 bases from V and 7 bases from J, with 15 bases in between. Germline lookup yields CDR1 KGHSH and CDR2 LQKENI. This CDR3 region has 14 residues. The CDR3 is CASSPNREGVEAFF. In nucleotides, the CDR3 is TGTGCCAGCTCACCGAACAGGGAGGGGGTTGAAGCTTTCTTT.

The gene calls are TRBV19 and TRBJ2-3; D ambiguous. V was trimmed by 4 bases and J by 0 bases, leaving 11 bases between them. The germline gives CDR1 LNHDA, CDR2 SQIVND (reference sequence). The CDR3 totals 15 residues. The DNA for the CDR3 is TGTGCCAGTAGTACGTGGGGTTTAAGCACAGATACGCAGTATTTT. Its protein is CASSTWGLSTDTQYF.

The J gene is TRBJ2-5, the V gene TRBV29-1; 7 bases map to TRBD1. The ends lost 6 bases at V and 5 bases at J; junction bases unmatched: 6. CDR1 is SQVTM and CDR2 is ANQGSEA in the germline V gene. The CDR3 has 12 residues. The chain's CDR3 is CSVRQGDETQYF. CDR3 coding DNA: TGCAGCGTGCGACAGGGAGACGAGACCCAGTACTTC.